Below are 5 T cell receptor beta chains sequenced from a single sample in a study of neurological immune-mediated disorders. One entry per CDR3 protein, called by TCRdb with MiXCR from the 5' RACE reads. The table records approximately 18,000 distinct CDR3 sequences, 3% to 3.5% of them present only once. The material sequenced was CD8+ T cells from blood. All receptors derive from a woman aged 40 to 55 in good health.

This clonotype was counted at least ten times. The J gene is TRBJ2-5, the V gene TRBV7-8, with 9 nucleotides matching TRBD2. Germline V CDR1 and CDR2: SGHVS, FQNEAQ. This CDR3 region has 15 residues. V gave up 0 bases and J gave up 4 bases; unmatched junction bases: 3. In DNA, the CDR3 is TGTGCCAGCAGCTTAGCTCCAGCGGGAGGAGAGACCCAGTACTTC. It is translated as CASSLAPAGGETQYF.

This clonotype has at least ten counts. The V gene is TRBV5-1, the J gene TRBJ1-5, with unresolved D. V lost 0 bases and J lost 6, with 22 bases in between. CDR3 size: 18 residues. CDR1 SGHRS and CDR2 YFSETQ come from the germline V gene. The CDR3 region is CASSLVHQYSEEGQPQHF. Here the CDR3 DNA reads TGCGCCAGCAGCTTGGTCCATCAGTATTCAGAAGAGGGTCAGCCCCAGCATTTT.

This clonotype appeared many times. The chain employs TRBV27 and TRBJ2-2; D call uncertain. This CDR3 contains 11 residues. Trimming took 8 bases from V and 3 from J, leaving 4 bases between them. Germline values: CDR1 MNHEY, CDR2 SMNVEV (reference sequence). Here the CDR3 DNA reads TGTGCCAGCGGGTACACCGGGGAGCTGTTTTTT. Protein product: CASGYTGELFF.

This clonotype was counted many times. This chain joins TRBV12-3 or TRBV12-4 and TRBJ1-5; D is unresolved. V was cut by 3 bases and J by 0 bases, with 6 bases left in between. CDR3 size: 14 residues. CDR3 residues: CASSLENSNQPQHF. CDR3 DNA: TGTGCCAGCAGTTTGGAGAATAGCAATCAGCCCCAGCATTTT.

This clonotype has ten or more counts. This rearrangement joins TRBV5-6 to TRBJ2-1; TRBD2 agrees at 7 bases. The CDR3 runs to 15 residues. Unmatched junction bases numbered 12, after V lost 4 bases and J lost 8 bases. CDR1 and CDR2 (germline): SGHDT, YYEEEE. In DNA, the CDR3 is TGTGCCAGCAGCACACTAGCGCCACAACGAGATGAGCAGTTCTTC. Its protein is CASSTLAPQRDEQFF. The full variable domain, rest sourced from reference TRBV5-6 and TRBJ2-1, is DAGVTQSPTHLIKTRGQQVTLRCSPKSGHDTVSWYQQALGQGPQFIFQYYEEEERQRGNFPDRFSGHQFPNYSSELNVNALLLGDSALYLCASSTLAPQRDEQFFGPGTRLTVL.